Listed below are T cell receptor beta chains from one sample, sequenced in a study of breast tumors, draining lymph nodes, adjacent tissues. MiXCR was run by TCRdb on the multiplex PCR reads, yielding one entry per CDR3 protein. Of 150,000 to 200,000 distinct CDR3 sequences in the sample, approximately 33% were seen once. The sequenced sample was axillary lymph node tissue. The receptors were gathered from a female donor with breast cancer. Some clones in this sample may be carry-over from other donors' samples. Both conserved end residues are part of each CDR3. D genes are given only for firm matches. Rows give clone size only sometimes, using once, few, many, or a class for an expanded clone.

.	few	TRBV9	TRBJ1-1	TGTGCCAGCAGCGTAGGGGGACACATGAACACTGAAGCTTTCTTT	CASSVGGHMNTEAFF
TRBD1	.	TRBV6-5	TRBJ1-3	TGTGCCAGCAGCTCAGACAGGGTCGGAAACACCATATATTTT	CASSSDRVGNTIYF
.	many	TRBV24-1	TRBJ2-3	TGTGCCACCAGTGATCCGAGGGGGCGGGGGAGCACAGATACGCAGTATTTT	CATSDPRGRGSTDTQYF
.	many	TRBV18	TRBJ1-3	TGTGCCAGCTCACCACCCGGGACGCGGAGAAACACCATATATTTT	CASSPPGTRRNTIYF
TRBD1	.	TRBV18	TRBJ1-2	TGTGCCAGCTCACCACCACTGGACAGGGGAGTTGGCGGCTACACCTTC	CASSPPLDRGVGGYTF
TRBD1	many	TRBV5-6	TRBJ2-2	TGTGCCAGCAGCCCCTGGGACAGGGCAACCGGGGAGCTGTTTTTT	CASSPWDRATGELFF
TRBD1	many	TRBV2	TRBJ2-7	TGTGCCAGCAGTCAGACAGGGGGGGTCTACGAGCAGTACTTC	CASSQTGGVYEQYF
TRBD1	.	TRBV6-5	TRBJ1-1	TGTGCCAGCAGTTCCCCCAGGGGGATTAACACTGAAGCTTTCTTT	CASSSPRGINTEAFF
.	many	TRBV7-6	TRBJ2-5	TGTGCCAGCAGCTTGGACACTTTTAGGGAGACCCAGTACTTC	CASSLDTFRETQYF
.	few	TRBV6-5	TRBJ2-1	TGTGCCAGCAAACCCGAGGGGAATGAGCAGTTCTTC	CASKPEGNEQFF
TRBD1	many	TRBV20-1	TRBJ2-7	TGCAGTGCTACAGGACAGGGCTACGAGCAGTACTTC	CSATGQGYEQYF
.	.	TRBV14	TRBJ1-2	TGTGCCAGCAGCCCCTACAGGCGGGGAGGCTATGGCTCCACCTTC	CASSPYRRGGYGSTF
.	many	TRBV9	TRBJ2-3	TGTGCCAGCAGCGTAGAAACTAGCAGCACAGATACGCAGTATTTT	CASSVETSSTDTQYF
.	many	TRBV5-8	TRBJ2-3	TGTGCCAGCAGCACCAAGCGCACAGATACGCAGTATTTT	CASSTKRTDTQYF
.	.	TRBV6-2/TRBV6-3	TRBJ2-2	TGTGCCAGCAGCCAAGGAGAGTACACCGGGGAGCTGTTTTTT	CASSQGEYTGELFF
TRBD1	many	TRBV29-1	TRBJ1-3	TGCAGCGTCGCAGGACAGGGGGGAAACACCATATATTTT	CSVAGQGGNTIYF
TRBD1	many	TRBV19	TRBJ1-6	TGTGCCAGTTCCGGGACAGGGGGAGGTTCACCCCTCCACTTT	CASSGTGGGSPLHF
TRBD1	many	TRBV5-4	TRBJ1-6	TGTGCCAGCAGCCAGACGGACAGGAGTGATTCACCCCTCCACTTT	CASSQTDRSDSPLHF
.	many	TRBV4-1	TRBJ2-1	TGCGCCAGCAGCCAAGCGGGGGCCCACTCCTACAATGAGCAGTTCTTC	CASSQAGAHSYNEQFF
TRBD1	.	TRBV12-3/TRBV12-4	TRBJ1-2	TGTGCCATCCGCAGGACAGGGGGCGATAGGTCTGGCTACACCTTC	CAIRRTGGDRSGYTF
TRBD1	many	TRBV5-8	TRBJ1-5	TGTGCCAGCAGCTTGGACAGGGGGAGCAATCAGCCCCAGCATTTT	CASSLDRGSNQPQHF
.	medium-sized	TRBV20-1	TRBJ2-5	TGCAGTGCTAGCCGGACGGAACAAGAGACCCAGTACTTC	CSASRTEQETQYF
.	many	TRBV25-1	TRBJ1-2	TGTGCCACCCAAGGGCTGGGATATGGCTACACCTTC	CATQGLGYGYTF
.	.	TRBV9	TRBJ2-1	TGTGCCAGCAGCCCGAGGGGGGGTACTGGGGATGAGCAGTTCTTC	CASSPRGGTGDEQFF
TRBD1	.	TRBV7-9	TRBJ1-6	TGTGCCAGCAGTATTACAGGGGATTCACCCCTCCACTTT	CASSITGDSPLHF
.	.	TRBV6-1	TRBJ1-4	TGTGCCAGCAGTGAGAACGGGAGGGTCGAGATTTTT	CASSENGRVEIF
.	many	TRBV5-5	TRBJ1-5	TGTGCCAGCAGCTTATTGCCAGGAGGGGATCAGCCCCAGCATTTT	CASSLLPGGDQPQHF
TRBD1	.	TRBV25-1	TRBJ2-3	TGTGCCAGCGGCCTGACAGGGCTTTCAGATACGCAGTATTTT	CASGLTGLSDTQYF
.	.	TRBV12-3/TRBV12-4	TRBJ1-6	TGTGCCAGTAAAGGGCTTAACACCGGGGAGAATTCACCCCTCCACTTT	CASKGLNTGENSPLHF
TRBD1	few	TRBV11-3	TRBJ1-1	TGTGCCAGCAGCTTAGGACAGGGCTCTGAAGCTTTCTTT	CASSLGQGSEAFF
TRBD2	.	TRBV20-1	TRBJ2-7	TGCAGCGTCCCTGCTGTAGCGGGGCCTGCCCCCGAGCAGTACTTC	CSVPAVAGPAPEQYF
TRBD1	many	TRBV5-5	TRBJ2-7	TGTGCCAGCAGCTTGGCCAGGGGGCGCACCGAGCAGTACTTC	CASSLARGRTEQYF
.	many	TRBV7-6	TRBJ1-4	TGTGCCAGCAGCTCCAGAGTCTTTGGCCAGATGAATGAAAAACTGTTTTTT	CASSSRVFGQMNEKLFF
.	many	TRBV6-4	TRBJ1-4	TGTGCCAGCAGTGACTCGGCGGGGCAGAATGAAAAACTGTTTTTT	CASSDSAGQNEKLFF
.	many	TRBV20-1	TRBJ1-2	TGCAGTGCTAGAGACCAAGGTCCCAACTATGGCTACACCTTC	CSARDQGPNYGYTF
.	.	TRBV2	TRBJ2-5	.	CASRTGTGGDYGYTFGSGTQYF
TRBD2	many	TRBV7-9	TRBJ2-7	TGTGCCAGCAGCAGAACGGGACTAGCGGGAGTTGAGCAGTACTTC	CASSRTGLAGVEQYF
.	many	TRBV20-1	TRBJ1-2	TGCAGTGCTAGAGATCGGGGGAAGCTTGGCTACACCTTC	CSARDRGKLGYTF
.	many	TRBV14	TRBJ2-7	TGTGCCAGCAGCACCTGGACGGGCCCCCACGAGCAGTACTTC	CASSTWTGPHEQYF
TRBD2	many	TRBV20-1	TRBJ2-1	TGCAGTGCGGAACCTCCACTAGCGGAGACCCACAATGAGCAGTTCTTC	CSAEPPLAETHNEQFF
TRBD1	many	TRBV5-5	TRBJ1-2	TGTGCCAGCAGCTTGAGAGATCACAGGGGGACCGGCTACACCTTC	CASSLRDHRGTGYTF
TRBD1	many	TRBV11-2	TRBJ2-2	TGTGCCAGCAGCTCCACAGGGGGCTGGGGGACCGGGGAGCTGTTTTTT	CASSSTGGWGTGELFF
.	few	TRBV5-4	TRBJ2-5	TGTGCCAGCAGCCCCTGGGCCACGCGGGGAGAGACCCAGTACTTC	CASSPWATRGETQYF
.	many	TRBV6-6	TRBJ2-1	TGTGCCAGCAGGAGGGGGATCTCCTACAATGAGCAGTTCTTC	CASRRGISYNEQFF
TRBD2	many	TRBV20-1	TRBJ2-3	TGCAGTGCACCCACCCGACTAGCGGGAGGGCCGAGCACAGATACGCAGTATTTT	CSAPTRLAGGPSTDTQYF
.	medium-sized	TRBV15	TRBJ2-2	TGTGCCACCAGCAGTGGGAGGCTACGTGACGGGGAGCTGTTTTTT	CATSSGRLRDGELFF
TRBD1	many	TRBV10-3	TRBJ1-2	TGTGCCATCAACCCCGGGACAGGGCGTAACTATGGCTACACCTTC	CAINPGTGRNYGYTF
.	.	TRBV27	TRBJ2-5	TGTGCCAGCAGTCCATCGACAGGAACGGAGACCCAGTACTTC	CASSPSTGTETQYF
.	many	TRBV6-5	TRBJ2-3	TGTGCCAGCAGGCGCAGAGCTGATACGCAGTATTTT	CASRRRADTQYF
TRBD1	many	TRBV15	TRBJ1-2	TGTGCCACCAGCAGTGTCCTGACAGGGCACTATGGCTACACCTTC	CATSSVLTGHYGYTF
.	few	TRBV2	TRBJ1-1	TGTGCCAGCAGCGTGGATTTGAACACTGAAGCTTTCTTT	CASSVDLNTEAFF
TRBD2	many	TRBV6-4	TRBJ2-1	TGTGCCAGCAGTGGGGGAACTAGCGGGGGATACAATGAGCAGTTCTTC	CASSGGTSGGYNEQFF